Described below is a single T cell receptor beta chain sequence and its context. The antigen remains unidentified. CDR1 and CDR2 from the germline V gene are SGHRS and YFSETQ. CDR3 length: 14 residues. V was shortened by 1 base and J by 2 bases, with 9 bases between the two germline ends. This sample is drawn from a study of T-cell memory formation after mild COVID-19. Whole-study context: TCR clusters were mostly donor specific.

Study-level points and caveats: Later expanders leaned CD4+, whereas day 15 to 85 contracting clones were balanced CD4/CD8. Contracting CD4+ clones sat mainly in CM and EM; CD8+ in EMRA.

Each CDR3 protein is one row after TCRdb ran MiXCR on the 5' RACE reads. The sample carries roughly 200,000 distinct CDR3 sequences, roughly 16% recorded once. This clonotype was obtained from an adult woman who had mild COVID-19 (a few samples of this study predate the infection). Cell type and time point are not known. The material sequenced was PBMCs or a T cell subset sorted from them (not recorded which). This chain joins TRBV5-1 and TRBJ2-5; no clear D gene. CDR3 in DNA: TGCGCCAGCAGCTTGACGATGGGGCAAGAGACCCAGTACTTC. Translation gives CASSLTMGQETQYF. Filled out from reference TRBV5-1 and TRBJ2-5, the complete variable domain reads KAGVTQTPRYLIKTRGQQVTLSCSPISGHRSVSWYQQTPGQGLQFLFEYFSETQRNKGNFPGRFSGRQFSNSRSEMNVSTLELGDSALYLCASSLTMGQETQYFGPGTRLLVL.